The 13 T cell receptor beta chains listed next were all sequenced from one sample in a study of blood T cell repertoires in COVID-19. The repertoire was sequenced with immunoSEQ multiplex PCR; TCRdb's copy has only in-frame clones and lacks some. The table records about 150,000 clones, roughly nine tenths of them present only once. The sample consisted of peripheral blood. These receptors were collected from a man in his fifties or sixties with acute or convalescent COVID-19.

In its sample, this clone was seen once. The chain couples TRBV10-2 to TRBJ2-2; a weak D match, TRBD2 (6 bases). The CDR3 length is 15 residues. V dropped 6 bases and J dropped 1 base, with 12 bases sitting between them. Germline assignment: CDR1 WSHSY and CDR2 SAAADI. CDR3 nucleotide sequence: TGCGCCAGCAGGACCGGGAGCCTGAACACCGGGGAGCTGTTTTTT. Translated, it gives CASRTGSLNTGELFF.

The chain has TRBV2 and TRBJ2-2; D uncertain. V shed 2 bases and J shed 6 bases, with 7 bases lying between them. This CDR3 has 13 residues. CDR1 and CDR2 from the germline V gene are SNHLY and FYNNEI. The CDR3 nucleotides read TGTGCCAGCAGTGAACACGGTTCCGGGGAGCTGTTTTTT. As protein: CASSEHGSGELFF.

The V and J genes are TRBV7-6 and TRBJ2-3; 9 nucleotides match TRBD2. The V segment lost 5 bases and the J segment 2 bases; nucleotides outside the gene matches: 11. The germline gives CDR1 SGHVS, CDR2 FNYEAQ. This CDR3 region has 17 residues. CDR3 nucleotide sequence: TGTGCCAGCAGCCCCTCTAGCGGGACCTCTTACACAGATACGCAGTATTTT. Translation: CASSPSSGTSYTDTQYF.

This chain links TRBV28 with TRBJ1-2; TRBD1 might be the D (6 bases). This CDR3 region has 12 residues. Trimming pared 6 bases from V and 8 bases from J, leaving 13 bases between. Per the germline V gene, CDR1 is MDHEN and CDR2 is SYDVKM. CDR3 region: CASRQGLDGYTF. CDR3 sequence (DNA): TGTGCCAGCAGGCAGGGGCTGGACGGCTACACCTTC.

V gene TRBV7-2 combines with J gene TRBJ2-4, with D uncertain. The CDR3 contains 16 residues. Germline V CDR1 and CDR2: SGHTA, FQGNSA. V dropped 1 base and J dropped 0 bases, with 10 bases sitting between them. Here the CDR3 reads CASSLDRPLAKNIQYF. CDR3 coding DNA: TGTGCCAGCAGCTTAGACAGACCTTTAGCCAAAAACATTCAGTACTTC.

This chain links TRBV18 with TRBJ1-2; the D gene is possibly TRBD1 (5 bases). The CDR3 length is 13 residues. CDR1 and CDR2 (germline): KGHSH, LQKENI. The V and J ends lost 8 bases and 3 bases respectively, with 13 bases between them. CDR3 loop: CASTQGADYGYTF. The CDR3 DNA reads as TGTGCCAGCACCCAGGGCGCTGACTATGGCTACACCTTC.

The J gene is TRBJ1-2, the V gene TRBV5-4; 7 bases align to TRBD1. With 4 bases clipped from V and 2 bases from J, the junction kept 5 bases outside the gene matches. Germline lookup yields CDR1 SGHNT and CDR2 YYREEE (reference sequence). The length of the CDR3 is 14 residues. Here the CDR3 DNA reads TGTGCCAGCAGCCGAGGGGGCGCCAACTATGGCTACACCTTC. As protein: CASSRGGANYGYTF.

V usage is TRBV5-1 and J usage is TRBJ1-2; 9 bases align to TRBD1. The V gene's germline CDR1 is SGHRS and CDR2 YFSETQ. Trimming took 6 bases from V and 8 from J; bases not matched to a gene: 14. This CDR3 contains 15 residues. The CDR3 DNA reads TGCGCCAGCAACTCGATTCCGGACAGGGGATACGGCTACACCTTC. This encodes CASNSIPDRGYGYTF.

CDR3 loop: CASSQRTGVGYTF. CDR3 nucleotides: TGTGCCAGCAGCCAACGGACAGGGGTTGGCTACACCTTC. V usage is TRBV3-1 (or the pseudogene TRBV3-2) and J usage is TRBJ1-2, with 9 bases lining up with TRBD1. This CDR3 has 13 amino acids. V shed 2 bases, J shed 7 bases, and the junction held 2 bases outside the gene matches. The germline gives CDR1 LGHDT, CDR2 YNNKEL (reference sequence).

The J gene is TRBJ2-5, the V gene TRBV12-3 or TRBV12-4; D remains ambiguous. V lost 3 bases and J lost 8, with 13 bases in between. This CDR3 is 13 amino acids long. Here the CDR3 DNA reads TGTGCCAGCAGTTTGGGCCGTCAGGAAACCCAGTACTTC. Translation: CASSLGRQETQYF.

The J gene is TRBJ1-2, the V gene TRBV6-6, with D possibly TRBD1 on 5 matching bases. Germline V gene sequence: CDR1 MNHNY, CDR2 SVGAGI (reference sequence). Trimming cost V 4 bases and J 13 bases, with 13 bases left between them. The CDR3 extends over 11 amino acids. CDR3 bases: TGTGCCAGCAGTTCGGACATCCCCGCCACCTTC. Translation: CASSSDIPATF.

The chain has TRBV7-2 and TRBJ2-5; 8 bases match TRBD1. Trimming cost V 4 bases and J 5 bases; bases outside gene matches: 6. The CDR3 is 14 residues long. Looked up from germline, CDR1 is SGHTA and CDR2 is FQGNSA. CDR3 in DNA: TGTGCCAGCAGCTCCCCGGACAGGGCGGAGACCCAGTACTTC. This codes for CASSSPDRAETQYF.

The chain has TRBV7-8 and TRBJ2-5; D call uncertain. CDR3 length: 13 residues. Per germline, CDR1 SGHVS and CDR2 FQNEAQ. Trimming cost V 4 bases and J 5 bases, with 11 bases left between them. The CDR3 nucleotides are TGTGCCAGCAGCTCAGGCAGCTTCGAGACCCAGTACTTC. Amino acid sequence: CASSSGSFETQYF. The full variable domain, rest sourced from reference TRBV7-8 and TRBJ2-5, is GAGVSQSPRYKVAKRGQDVALRCDPISGHVSLFWYQQALGQGPEFLTYFQNEAQLDKSGLPSDRFFAERPEGSVSTLKIQRTQQEDSAVYLCASSSGSFETQYFGPGTRLLVL.